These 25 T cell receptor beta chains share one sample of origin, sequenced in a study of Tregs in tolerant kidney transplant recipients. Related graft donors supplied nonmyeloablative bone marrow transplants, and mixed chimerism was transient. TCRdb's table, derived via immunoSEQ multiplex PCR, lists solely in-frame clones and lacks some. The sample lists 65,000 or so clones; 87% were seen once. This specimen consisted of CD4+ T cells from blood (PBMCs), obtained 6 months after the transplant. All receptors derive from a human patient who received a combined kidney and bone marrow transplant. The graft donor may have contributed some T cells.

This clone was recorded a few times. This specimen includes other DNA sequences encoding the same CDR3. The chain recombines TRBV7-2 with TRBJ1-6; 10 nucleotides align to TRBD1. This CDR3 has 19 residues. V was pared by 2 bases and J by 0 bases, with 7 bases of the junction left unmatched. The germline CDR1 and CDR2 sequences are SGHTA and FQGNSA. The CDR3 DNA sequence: TGTGCCAGCAGCTTACTGGGACAGGGGTTTAGCTCCTATAATTCACCCCTCCACTTT. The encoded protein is CASSLLGQGFSSYNSPLHF. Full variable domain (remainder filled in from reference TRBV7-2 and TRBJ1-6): GAGVSQSPSNKVTEKGKDVELRCDPISGHTALYWYRQSLGQGLEFLIYFQGNSAPDKSGLPSDRFSAERTGGSVSTLTIQRTQQEDSAVYLCASSLLGQGFSSYNSPLHFGNGTRLTVT.

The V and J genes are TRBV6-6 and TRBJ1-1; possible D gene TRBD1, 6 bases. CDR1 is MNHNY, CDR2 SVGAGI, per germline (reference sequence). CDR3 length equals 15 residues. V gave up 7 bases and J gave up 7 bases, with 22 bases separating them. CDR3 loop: CASTKTGKTPGEAFF. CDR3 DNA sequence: TGTGCCAGCACTAAAACAGGGAAGACGCCCGGTGAAGCTTTCTTT.

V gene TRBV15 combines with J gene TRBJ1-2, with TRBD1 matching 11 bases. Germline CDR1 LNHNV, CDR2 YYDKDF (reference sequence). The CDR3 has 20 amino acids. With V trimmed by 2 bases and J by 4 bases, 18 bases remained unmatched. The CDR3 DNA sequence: TGTGCCACCAGCAGACTGGGCCGTATCGGACAGGGGGCGCAGGGCTATGGCTACACCTTC. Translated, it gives CATSRLGRIGQGAQGYGYTF.

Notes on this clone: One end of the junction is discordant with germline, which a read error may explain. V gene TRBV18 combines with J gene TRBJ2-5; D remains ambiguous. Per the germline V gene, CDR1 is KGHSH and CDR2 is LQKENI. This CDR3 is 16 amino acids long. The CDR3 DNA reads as TGTGCCAGTTCACGATTCCACTACGTGTACCAAGAGACCCAGTACTTC. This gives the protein CASSRFHYVYQETQYF. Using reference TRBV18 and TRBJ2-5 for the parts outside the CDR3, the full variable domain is NAGVMQNPRHLVRRRGQEARLRCSPMKGHSHVYWYRQLPEEGLKFMVYLQKENIIDESGMPKERFSAEFPKEGPSILRIQQVVRGDSAAYFCASSRFHYVYQETQYFGPGTRLLVL.

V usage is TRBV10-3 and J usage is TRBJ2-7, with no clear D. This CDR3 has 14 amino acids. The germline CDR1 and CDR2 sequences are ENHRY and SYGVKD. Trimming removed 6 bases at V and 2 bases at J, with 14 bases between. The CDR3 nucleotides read TGTGCCATCAGCGATCCCGTTGGGCCCTACGAGCAGTACTTC. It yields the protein CAISDPVGPYEQYF.

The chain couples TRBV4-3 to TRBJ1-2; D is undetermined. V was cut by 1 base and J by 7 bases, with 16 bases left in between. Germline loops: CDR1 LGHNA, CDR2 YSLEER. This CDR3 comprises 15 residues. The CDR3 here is CASSQGHVFEGGYTF. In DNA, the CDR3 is TGCGCCAGCAGCCAAGGACACGTATTTGAGGGTGGCTACACCTTC.

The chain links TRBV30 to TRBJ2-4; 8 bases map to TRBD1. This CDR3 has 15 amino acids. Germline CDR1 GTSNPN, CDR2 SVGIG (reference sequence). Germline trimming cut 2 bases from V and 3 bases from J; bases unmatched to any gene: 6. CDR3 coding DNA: TGTGCCTGGAGTTTACAGGGGGTTTTCAAAAACATTCAGTACTTC. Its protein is CAWSLQGVFKNIQYF.

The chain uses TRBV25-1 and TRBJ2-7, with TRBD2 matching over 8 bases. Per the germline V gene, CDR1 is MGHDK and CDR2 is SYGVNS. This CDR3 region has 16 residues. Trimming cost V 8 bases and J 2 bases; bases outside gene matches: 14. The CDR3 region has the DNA TGTGCCAGCTCCTTTGGAGGTAGCGGGGTCCCCTACGAGCAGTACTTC. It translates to CASSFGGSGVPYEQYF.

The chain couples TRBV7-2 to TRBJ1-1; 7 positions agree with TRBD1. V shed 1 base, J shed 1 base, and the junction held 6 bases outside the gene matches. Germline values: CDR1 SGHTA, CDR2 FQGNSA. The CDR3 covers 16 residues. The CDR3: CASSLDRTGSNTEAFF. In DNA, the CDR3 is TGTGCCAGCAGCTTAGATAGGACAGGCTCGAACACTGAAGCTTTCTTT.

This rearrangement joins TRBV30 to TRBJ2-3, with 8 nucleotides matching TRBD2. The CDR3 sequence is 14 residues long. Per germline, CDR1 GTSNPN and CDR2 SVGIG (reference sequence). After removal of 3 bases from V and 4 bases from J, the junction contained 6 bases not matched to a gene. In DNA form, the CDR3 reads TGTGCCTGGAGGCGGGGGGCCCATTCAGATACGCAGTATTTT. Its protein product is CAWRRGAHSDTQYF.

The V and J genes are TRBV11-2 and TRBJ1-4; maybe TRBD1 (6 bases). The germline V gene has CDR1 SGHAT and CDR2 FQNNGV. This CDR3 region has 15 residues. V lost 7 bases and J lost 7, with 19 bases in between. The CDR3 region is CASTRRGAGAEKLFF. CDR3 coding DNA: TGTGCCAGCACCCGACGGGGGGCAGGGGCTGAAAAACTGTTTTTT.

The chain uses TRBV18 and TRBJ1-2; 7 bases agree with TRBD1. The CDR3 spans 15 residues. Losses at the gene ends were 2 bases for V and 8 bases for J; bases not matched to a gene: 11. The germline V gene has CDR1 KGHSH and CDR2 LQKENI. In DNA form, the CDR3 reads TGTGCCAGCTCACCAACGGACAGGTCGTTAGGGGGCTACACCTTC. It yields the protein CASSPTDRSLGGYTF.

The CDR3 DNA follows: TGTGCCAGCAGCGTAACCGACAGAAACACTGAAGCTTTCTTT. Protein sequence: CASSVTDRNTEAFF. The chain combines TRBV9 with TRBJ1-1; a weak D match, TRBD1 (5 bases). Germline V gene data show CDR1 as SGDLS and CDR2 as YYNGEE. The CDR3 has 14 amino acids. V lost 1 base and J 2 bases, leaving 9 bases between the germline ends.

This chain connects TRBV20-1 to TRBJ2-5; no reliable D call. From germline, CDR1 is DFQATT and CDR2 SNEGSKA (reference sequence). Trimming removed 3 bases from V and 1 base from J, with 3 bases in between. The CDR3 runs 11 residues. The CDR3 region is CSASIQETQYF. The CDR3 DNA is TGCAGTGCTAGTATCCAAGAGACCCAGTACTTC.

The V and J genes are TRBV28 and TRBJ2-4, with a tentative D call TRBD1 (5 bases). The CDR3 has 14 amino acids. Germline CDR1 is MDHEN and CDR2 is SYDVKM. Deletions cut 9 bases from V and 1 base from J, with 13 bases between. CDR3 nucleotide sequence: TGTGCCAGTGTTAAAGGGGCGGCCAAAAACATTCAGTACTTC. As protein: CASVKGAAKNIQYF.

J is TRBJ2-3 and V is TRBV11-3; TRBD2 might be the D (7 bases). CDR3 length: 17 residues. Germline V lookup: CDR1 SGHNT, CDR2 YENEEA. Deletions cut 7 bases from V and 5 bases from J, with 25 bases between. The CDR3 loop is CASTKGGGSRSVDTQYF. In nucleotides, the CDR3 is TGTGCCAGCACCAAGGGGGGCGGGAGTCGTTCGGTAGATACGCAGTATTTT. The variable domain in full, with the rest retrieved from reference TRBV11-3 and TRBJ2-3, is EAGVVQSPRYKIIEKKQPVAFWCNPISGHNTLYWYLQNLGQGPELLIRYENEEAVDDSQLPKDRFSAERLKGVDSTLKIQPAELGDSAVYLCASTKGGGSRSVDTQYFGPGTRLTVL.

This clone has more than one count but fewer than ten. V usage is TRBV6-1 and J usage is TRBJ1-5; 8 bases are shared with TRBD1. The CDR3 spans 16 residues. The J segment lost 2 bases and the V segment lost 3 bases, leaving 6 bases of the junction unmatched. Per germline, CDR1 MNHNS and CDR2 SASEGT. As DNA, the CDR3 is TGTGCCAGCAGTGATGGACAGGGTGGAGGCAATCAGCCCCAGCATTTT. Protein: CASSDGQGGGNQPQHF.

CDR3 loop: CASSVGLAGGGEQFF. In DNA form, the CDR3 reads TGTGCCAGCAGTGTGGGGCTAGCGGGAGGGGGTGAGCAGTTCTTC. V usage is TRBV2 and J usage is TRBJ2-1, with 12 bases matching TRBD2. Germline V gene lookup returns CDR1 SNHLY and CDR2 FYNNEI. The CDR3 spans 15 residues. Trimming removed 4 bases from V and 9 bases from J; junction bases left unmatched: 7.

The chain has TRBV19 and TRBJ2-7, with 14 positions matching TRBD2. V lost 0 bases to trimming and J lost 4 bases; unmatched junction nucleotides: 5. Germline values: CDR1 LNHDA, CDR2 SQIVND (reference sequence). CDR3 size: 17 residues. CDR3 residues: CASSIDAGLAGVYEQYF. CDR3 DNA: TGTGCCAGTAGTATAGATGCGGGACTAGCGGGAGTTTACGAGCAGTACTTC.

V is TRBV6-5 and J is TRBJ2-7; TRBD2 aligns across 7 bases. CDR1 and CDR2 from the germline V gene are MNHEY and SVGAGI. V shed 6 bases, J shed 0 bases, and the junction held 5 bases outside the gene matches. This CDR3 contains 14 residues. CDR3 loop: CASRGGESSYEQYF. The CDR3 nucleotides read TGTGCCAGCAGGGGGGGGGAGAGCTCCTACGAGCAGTACTTC.

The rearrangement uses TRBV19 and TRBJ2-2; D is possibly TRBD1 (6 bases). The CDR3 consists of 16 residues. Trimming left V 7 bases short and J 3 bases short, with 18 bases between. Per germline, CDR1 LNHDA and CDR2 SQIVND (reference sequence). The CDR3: CASTPSTGPDTGELFF. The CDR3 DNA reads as TGTGCCAGTACCCCATCCACAGGGCCGGACACCGGGGAGCTGTTTTTT.

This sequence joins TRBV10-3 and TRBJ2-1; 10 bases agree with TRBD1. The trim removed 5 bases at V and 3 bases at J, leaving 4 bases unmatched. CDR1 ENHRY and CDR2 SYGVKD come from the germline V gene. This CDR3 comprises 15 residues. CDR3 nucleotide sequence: TGTGCCATCAGTCACCGGGACAGGGGCTACAATGAGCAGTTCTTC. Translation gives CAISHRDRGYNEQFF.

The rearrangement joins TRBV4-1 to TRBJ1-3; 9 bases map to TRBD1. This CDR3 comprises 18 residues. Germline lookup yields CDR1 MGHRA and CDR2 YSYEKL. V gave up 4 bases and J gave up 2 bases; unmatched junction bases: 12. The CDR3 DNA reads TGCGCCAGCAGCCCCACGGGACAGGGACCGCTACCTGGAAACACCATATATTTT. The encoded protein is CASSPTGQGPLPGNTIYF.

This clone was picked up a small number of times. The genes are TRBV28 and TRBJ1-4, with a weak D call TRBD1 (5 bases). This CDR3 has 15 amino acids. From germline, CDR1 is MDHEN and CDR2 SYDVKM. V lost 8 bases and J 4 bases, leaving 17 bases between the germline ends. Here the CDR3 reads CASRRLGQGNEKLFF. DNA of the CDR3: TGTGCCAGCCGCCGTCTTGGTCAGGGTAATGAAAAACTGTTTTTT.

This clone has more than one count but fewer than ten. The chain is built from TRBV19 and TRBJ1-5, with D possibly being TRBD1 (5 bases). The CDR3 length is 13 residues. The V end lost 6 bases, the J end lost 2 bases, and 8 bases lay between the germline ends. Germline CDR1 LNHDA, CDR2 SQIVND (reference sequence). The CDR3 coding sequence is TGTGCCAGTAGCAGGGATGGCAATCAGCCCCAGCATTTT. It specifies CASSRDGNQPQHF.